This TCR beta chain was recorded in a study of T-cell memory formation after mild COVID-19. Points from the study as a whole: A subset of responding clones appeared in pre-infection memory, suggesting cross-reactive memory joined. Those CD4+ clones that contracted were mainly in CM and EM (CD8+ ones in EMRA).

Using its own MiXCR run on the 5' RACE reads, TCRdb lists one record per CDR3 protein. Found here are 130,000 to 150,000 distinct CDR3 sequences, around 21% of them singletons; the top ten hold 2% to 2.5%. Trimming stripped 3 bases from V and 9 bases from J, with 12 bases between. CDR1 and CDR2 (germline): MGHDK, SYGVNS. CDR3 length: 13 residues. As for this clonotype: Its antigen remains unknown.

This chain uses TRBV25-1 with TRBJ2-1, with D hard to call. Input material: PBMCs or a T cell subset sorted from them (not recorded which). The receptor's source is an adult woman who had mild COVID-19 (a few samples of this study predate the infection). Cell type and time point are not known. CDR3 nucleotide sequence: TGTGCCAGCAGTGACAGACTGTTTGGTGAGCAGTTCTTC. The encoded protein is CASSDRLFGEQFF.